The next 28 T cell receptor beta chains were all read from a single sample in a study of graft-versus-host responses after intestinal transplantation. Their cognate antigens are unknown. This table comes from immunoSEQ multiplex PCR, and its TCRdb copy is limited to in-frame clones, with some not included. The sample consists of 130,000 or so clones, 92% of them appearing once. The sample in question was unstimulated CD4+ T cells sorted from spleen or lymph node cells, obtained before intestinal transplant. All receptors derive from a human donor who received an intestinal transplant.

The chain combines TRBV15 with TRBJ1-3; D is uncertain. Per germline, CDR1 LNHNV and CDR2 YYDKDF (reference sequence). CDR3 length equals 15 residues. V was cut by 0 bases and J by 4 bases, with 10 bases left in between. For the CDR3, the DNA is TGTGCCACCAGCAGAGATCTGGGCGAAGGAAACACCATATATTTT. This gives the protein CATSRDLGEGNTIYF.

V and J are TRBV28 and TRBJ1-2; D possibly corresponds to TRBD1 (6 bases). Per the germline V gene, CDR1 is MDHEN and CDR2 is SYDVKM. CDR3 size: 16 residues. Trimming removed 6 bases from V and 10 bases from J, with 27 bases in between. The CDR3 is CASRSPGTGLLWAYTF. CDR3 nucleotides: TGTGCCAGCAGATCCCCCGGAACAGGGCTACTATGGGCCTACACCTTC.

The table lists this clone with a count of one. The rearrangement uses TRBV6-1 and TRBJ2-3; perhaps TRBD2 as D (5 bases). CDR1 is MNHNS, CDR2 SASEGT, per germline. The length of the CDR3 is 12 residues. V lost 5 bases to trimming and J lost 6 bases, with 9 bases between them. The CDR3 reads CASSLTGDTQYF. Written as DNA, the CDR3 is TGTGCCAGCAGTCTCACGGGGGATACGCAGTATTTT.

The chain carries TRBV28 and TRBJ1-4, with D perhaps TRBD1 (5 bases). The CDR3 loop spans 17 amino acids. V was trimmed by 2 bases and J by 6 bases, leaving 19 bases between them. Per the germline V gene, CDR1 is MDHEN and CDR2 is SYDVKM. As DNA, the CDR3 is TGTGCCAGCAGTTTAACGATCGGGCAGGGAACCTATGAAAAACTGTTTTTT. Translating gives CASSLTIGQGTYEKLFF.

The chain links TRBV19 to TRBJ2-1; 7 bases align to TRBD2. Germline CDR1 LNHDA, CDR2 SQIVND (reference sequence). Trimming removed 5 bases from V and 4 bases from J; junction bases left unmatched: 8. The CDR3 sequence is 15 residues long. CDR3 protein: CASSASGYAYNEQFF. CDR3 sequence (DNA): TGTGCCAGTAGTGCTAGCGGCTACGCTTACAATGAGCAGTTCTTC. Full variable domain (remainder filled in from reference TRBV19 and TRBJ2-1): DGGITQSPKYLFRKEGQNVTLSCEQNLNHDAMYWYRQDPGQGLRLIYYSQIVNDFQKGDIAEGYSVSREKKESFPLTVTSAQKNPTAFYLCASSASGYAYNEQFFGPGTRLTVL.

The chain has TRBV27 and TRBJ2-7, with D perhaps TRBD1 (6 bases). This CDR3 is 17 amino acids long. CDR1 is MNHEY, CDR2 SMNVEV, per germline (reference sequence). V was trimmed by 5 bases and J by 4 bases, leaving 24 bases between them. The CDR3 nucleotides read TGTGCCAGCAGTCGAAACGCCGGGACACGTATTGTGTACGAGCAGTACTTC. Its protein is CASSRNAGTRIVYEQYF.

The chain has TRBV9 and TRBJ1-1, with a weak D call TRBD1 (5 bases). Per the germline V gene, CDR1 is SGDLS and CDR2 is YYNGEE. Trimming removed 0 bases from V and 3 bases from J, with 12 bases in between. The CDR3 extends over 15 amino acids. The chain's CDR3 is CASSVGLGQDTEAFF. The CDR3 nucleotides are TGTGCCAGCAGCGTAGGTCTGGGGCAGGACACTGAAGCTTTCTTT. Complete variable domain (other parts from reference TRBV9 and TRBJ1-1): DSGVTQTPKHLITATGQRVTLRCSPRSGDLSVYWYQQSLDQGLQFLIQYYNGEERAKGNILERFSAQQFPDLHSELNLSSLELGDSALYFCASSVGLGQDTEAFFGQGTRLTVV.

The V gene is TRBV20-1, the J gene TRBJ2-3; D unresolved. The CDR3 extends over 10 amino acids. The germline gives CDR1 DFQATT, CDR2 SNEGSKA (reference sequence). The V end was cut by 3 bases, the J end by 11 bases, with 9 bases between. The CDR3 region has the DNA TGCAGTGCTAGGGGGAAGGGGCAGTATTTT. It encodes CSARGKGQYF.

The chain recombines TRBV5-6 with TRBJ2-2, with D tentatively TRBD1 (7 bases). The CDR3 length is 17 residues. Germline V gene lookup returns CDR1 SGHDT and CDR2 YYEEEE. Between the trimmed V and J ends, which lost 6 bases and 1 base, there was a span of 19 bases. In DNA form, the CDR3 reads TGTGCCAGCACCCAGAGGGGGCTAGCGATGAACACCGGGGAGCTGTTTTTT. It is translated as CASTQRGLAMNTGELFF.

The gene calls are TRBV5-1 and TRBJ1-1, with 8 bases identical to TRBD1. V was pared by 4 bases and J by 5 bases, with 4 bases of the junction left unmatched. Germline assignment: CDR1 SGHRS and CDR2 YFSETQ. The CDR3 is 13 residues long. The CDR3 DNA sequence: TGCGCCAGCAGCGTGACAGGGGTAACTGAAGCTTTCTTT. This encodes CASSVTGVTEAFF.

The rearrangement links TRBV6-6 to TRBJ2-7, with 7 bases lining up with TRBD2. The CDR3 length is 15 residues. From germline, CDR1 is MNHNY and CDR2 SVGAGI (reference sequence). The V segment lost 2 bases and the J segment 1 base; nucleotides outside the gene matches: 5. The CDR3 nucleotides read TGTGCCAGCAGTTACCAGGCTAGCGGATCCTACGAGCAGTACTTC. Amino acid sequence: CASSYQASGSYEQYF.

This sequence joins TRBV5-1 and TRBJ1-1; possible D gene TRBD1, 6 bases. Germline assignment: CDR1 SGHRS and CDR2 YFSETQ. The CDR3 extends over 15 amino acids. Trimming pared 4 bases from V and 1 base from J, leaving 14 bases between. The CDR3 reads CASSTTQGRNTEAFF. Here the CDR3 DNA reads TGCGCCAGCAGCACTACACAGGGACGGAACACTGAAGCTTTCTTT.

In DNA, the CDR3 is TGTGCCAGCAGCTTACAAGGGTTTTCCTATGGCTACACCTTC. Its translation: CASSLQGFSYGYTF. The chain links TRBV7-2 to TRBJ1-2; D is unresolved. With 2 bases removed from V and 4 bases from J, the gap between germline ends came to 11 bases. Germline V CDR1 and CDR2: SGHTA, FQGNSA. The CDR3 spans 14 residues.

This chain joins TRBV5-4 and TRBJ2-3; D unresolved. The CDR3 is made up of 16 amino acids. Germline values: CDR1 SGHNT, CDR2 YYREEE (reference sequence). V was pared by 4 bases and J by 5 bases, with 20 bases between. This CDR3 is CASSPTPARFGDTQYF. CDR3 coding DNA: TGTGCCAGCAGCCCTACACCTGCCAGGTTTGGAGATACGCAGTATTTT.

The V and J genes are TRBV19 and TRBJ2-7, with TRBD1 identical over 9 bases. Germline lookup yields CDR1 LNHDA and CDR2 SQIVND (reference sequence). V was clipped by 5 bases and J by 7 bases; unmatched bases: 12. There are 15 residues in the CDR3. The CDR3 DNA reads TGTGCCAGTAGTCCCCGGGACAGGGTGTTCGTGGAGCAGTACTTC. It translates to CASSPRDRVFVEQYF.

The V gene is TRBV11-2, the J gene TRBJ1-1; D not certain. V lost 1 base to trimming and J lost 3 bases, with 6 bases between them. This CDR3 spans 13 amino acids. Germline CDR1 and CDR2: SGHAT and FQNNGV. Written as DNA, the CDR3 is TGTGCCAGCAGCTTAGGGGCGTACACTGAAGCTTTCTTT. Its translation: CASSLGAYTEAFF.

The V call is TRBV5-1, the J call TRBJ2-7, with D maybe TRBD1 (5 bases). The germline CDR1 and CDR2 sequences are SGHRS and YFSETQ. CDR3 length: 15 residues. V was pared by 3 bases and J by 0 bases, with 13 bases between. CDR3 sequence (DNA): TGCGCCAGCAGCTCTGGACCCGACAGCTCCTACGAGCAGTACTTC. Amino acid sequence: CASSSGPDSSYEQYF.

The CDR3 here is CASSQERLAGGDQETQYF. The CDR3 bases are TGCGCCAGCAGCCAAGAACGACTAGCGGGAGGGGACCAAGAGACCCAGTACTTC. V and J are TRBV4-3 and TRBJ2-5, with 14 bases lining up with TRBD2. There are 18 residues in the CDR3. Germline V gene sequence: CDR1 LGHNA, CDR2 YSLEER. Trimming at V came to 0 bases and at J to 0 bases, leaving 3 bases not matched to a gene.

The V call is TRBV19, the J call TRBJ1-5; D is unresolved. Germline V gene sequence: CDR1 LNHDA, CDR2 SQIVND (reference sequence). This CDR3 spans 17 amino acids. The germline V and J ends were trimmed by 4 bases and 2 bases, with 18 bases remaining between them. The CDR3 protein is CASSTGELQRGNQPQHF. CDR3 DNA: TGTGCCAGTAGTACCGGAGAGCTCCAACGGGGCAATCAGCCCCAGCATTTT.

Turning to this clone: One junction end disagrees with the germline gene, perhaps due to a read error. This sequence joins TRBV7-7 and TRBJ2-5, with 7 bases aligning to TRBD2. CDR3 length: 15 amino acids. The V gene's germline CDR1 is SSHAT and CDR2 FNYEAQ (reference sequence). DNA for the CDR3: TGTGCTAGCAGCTTAAATGCGGGAGCGGGAGAGACCCAGTACTTC. Its protein is CASSLNAGAGETQYF.

V and J are TRBV5-1 and TRBJ1-1, with D maybe TRBD1 (6 bases). The CDR3 loop spans 14 amino acids. V was pared by 7 bases and J by 5 bases, with 18 bases between. Germline V gene lookup returns CDR1 SGHRS and CDR2 YFSETQ. The CDR3 reads CASGEAGGGTEAFF. The CDR3 DNA sequence: TGCGCCAGCGGCGAGGCTGGGGGCGGGACTGAAGCTTTCTTT.

V usage is TRBV28 and J usage is TRBJ2-7; TRBD1 aligns across 10 bases. This CDR3 spans 13 amino acids. With V trimmed by 5 bases and J by 4 bases, 2 bases remained unmatched. CDR1 MDHEN and CDR2 SYDVKM come from the germline V gene. The CDR3: CASSDRGRYEQYF. Written as DNA, the CDR3 is TGTGCCAGCAGTGACAGGGGGCGGTACGAGCAGTACTTC.

Comment on this clone: Other DNA sequences within the sample encode an identical CDR3. The chain combines TRBV9 with TRBJ2-7; D is ambiguous. The CDR3 is made up of 12 amino acids. Between the trimmed V and J ends, which lost 0 bases and 7 bases, there was a span of 8 bases. The germline CDR1 and CDR2 sequences are SGDLS and YYNGEE. The CDR3 nucleotides are TGTGCCAGCAGCGTAGACGCCGGAGAGCAGTACTTC. This translates into CASSVDAGEQYF. Drawing the rest from reference TRBV9 and TRBJ2-7, the complete variable domain is DSGVTQTPKHLITATGQRVTLRCSPRSGDLSVYWYQQSLDQGLQFLIQYYNGEERAKGNILERFSAQQFPDLHSELNLSSLELGDSALYFCASSVDAGEQYFGPGTRLTVT.

The genes are TRBV27 and TRBJ1-5; D is unresolved. The V and J ends lost 4 bases and 3 bases respectively, with 13 bases between them. Per germline, CDR1 MNHEY and CDR2 SMNVEV (reference sequence). The CDR3 runs 15 residues. The CDR3 sequence: CASSWRRQPNQPQHF. In DNA, the CDR3 is TGTGCCAGCAGTTGGAGGAGGCAACCCAATCAGCCCCAGCATTTT.

The chain has TRBV7-3 and TRBJ1-4, with D tentatively TRBD1 (5 bases). CDR1 and CDR2 (germline): SGHTA, FQGTGA. V lost 1 base and J 10 bases, leaving 10 bases between the germline ends. This CDR3 contains 13 residues. The CDR3 sequence is CASSLKPGGKLFF. The CDR3 nucleotides read TGTGCCAGCAGCTTAAAGCCGGGGGGAAAACTGTTTTTT.

The J gene is TRBJ2-1, the V gene TRBV12-5; tentative D call: TRBD1 (8 bases). Trimming took off 7 bases at V and 0 bases at J, with 22 bases between the two ends. The CDR3 totals 18 residues. Germline CDR1 LGHNT, CDR2 FRNRAP. The CDR3 protein is CASARTGTTFYSYNEQFF. The CDR3 DNA reads TGTGCTAGTGCTCGGACAGGGACTACCTTCTACTCCTACAATGAGCAGTTCTTC. Using reference TRBV12-5 and TRBJ2-1 for the parts outside the CDR3, the full variable domain is DARVTQTPRHKVTEMGQEVTMRCQPILGHNTVFWYRQTMMQGLELLAYFRNRAPLDDSGMPKDRFSAEMPDATLATLKIQPSEPRDSAVYFCASARTGTTFYSYNEQFFGPGTRLTVL.

V and J are TRBV28 and TRBJ2-5; D is possibly TRBD1 (6 bases). The V end lost 6 bases, the J end lost 4 bases, and 12 bases lay between the germline ends. CDR1 is MDHEN, CDR2 SYDVKM, per germline. This CDR3 contains 13 residues. CDR3 in amino acids: CASSKTGRETQYF. The DNA for the CDR3 is TGTGCCAGCAGCAAAACAGGGAGAGAGACCCAGTACTTC.

The chain links TRBV5-6 to TRBJ2-3; D gene uncertain. Germline CDR1 SGHDT, CDR2 YYEEEE. Trimming shortened V by 3 bases and J by 5 bases, and 19 bases separated the two germline ends. This CDR3 comprises 16 residues. CDR3 sequence reads: CASSSLRGVVIDTQYF. CDR3 in DNA: TGTGCCAGCAGCTCTCTGCGTGGAGTAGTTATAGATACGCAGTATTTT.